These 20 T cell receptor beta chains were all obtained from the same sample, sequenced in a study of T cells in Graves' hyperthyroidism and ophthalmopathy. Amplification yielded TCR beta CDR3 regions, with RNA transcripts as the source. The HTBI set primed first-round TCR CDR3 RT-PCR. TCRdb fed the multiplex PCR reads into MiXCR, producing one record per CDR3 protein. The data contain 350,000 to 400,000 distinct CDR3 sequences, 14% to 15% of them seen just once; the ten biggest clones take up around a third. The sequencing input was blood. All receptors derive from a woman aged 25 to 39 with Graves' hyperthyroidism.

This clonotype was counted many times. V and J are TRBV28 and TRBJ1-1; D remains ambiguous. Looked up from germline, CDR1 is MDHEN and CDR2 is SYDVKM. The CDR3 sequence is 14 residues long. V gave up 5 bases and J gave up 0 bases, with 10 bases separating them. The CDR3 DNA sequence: TGTGCCAGCAGTCTAAGTATGGTGAACACTGAAGCTTTCTTT. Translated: CASSLSMVNTEAFF.

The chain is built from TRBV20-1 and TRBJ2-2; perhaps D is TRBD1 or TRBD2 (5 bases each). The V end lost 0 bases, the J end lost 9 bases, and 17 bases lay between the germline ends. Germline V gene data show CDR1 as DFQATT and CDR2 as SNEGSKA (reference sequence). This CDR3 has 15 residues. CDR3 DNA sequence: TGCAGTGCTAGAGATTCGGGGCTACAAGCCTGGGAGCTGTTTTTT. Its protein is CSARDSGLQAWELFF.

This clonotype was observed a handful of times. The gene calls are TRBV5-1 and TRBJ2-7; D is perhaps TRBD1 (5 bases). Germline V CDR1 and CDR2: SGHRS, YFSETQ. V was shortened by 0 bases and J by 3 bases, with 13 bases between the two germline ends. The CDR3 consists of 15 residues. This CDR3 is CASSLGMGHGYEQYF. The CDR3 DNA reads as TGCGCCAGCAGCTTGGGGATGGGGCACGGCTACGAGCAGTACTTC.

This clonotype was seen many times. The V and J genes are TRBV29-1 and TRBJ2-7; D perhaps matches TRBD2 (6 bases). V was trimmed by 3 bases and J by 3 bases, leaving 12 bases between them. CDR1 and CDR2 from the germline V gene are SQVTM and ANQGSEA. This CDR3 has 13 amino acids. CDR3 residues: CSVEGGIYYEQYF. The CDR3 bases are TGCAGCGTTGAGGGCGGGATTTACTACGAGCAGTACTTC.

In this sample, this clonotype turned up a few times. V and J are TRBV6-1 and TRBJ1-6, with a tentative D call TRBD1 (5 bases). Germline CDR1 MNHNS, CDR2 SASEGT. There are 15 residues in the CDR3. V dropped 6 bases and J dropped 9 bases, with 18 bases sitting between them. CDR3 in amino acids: CASRAGARETSPLHF. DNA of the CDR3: TGTGCCAGCAGAGCCGGGGCCAGGGAAACTTCACCCCTCCACTTT.

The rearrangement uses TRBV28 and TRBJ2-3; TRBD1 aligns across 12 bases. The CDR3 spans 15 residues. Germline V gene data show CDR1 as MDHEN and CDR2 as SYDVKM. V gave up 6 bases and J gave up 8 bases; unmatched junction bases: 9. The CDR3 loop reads CASRNTGTGGGTQYF. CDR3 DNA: TGTGCCAGCAGGAATACCGGGACAGGGGGCGGTACGCAGTATTTT.

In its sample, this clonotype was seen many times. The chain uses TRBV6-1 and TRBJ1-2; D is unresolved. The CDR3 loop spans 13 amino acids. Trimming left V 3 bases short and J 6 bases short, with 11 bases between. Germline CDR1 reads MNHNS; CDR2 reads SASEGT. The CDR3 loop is CASSDRQKDGYTF. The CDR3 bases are TGTGCCAGCAGTGATCGGCAGAAGGATGGCTACACCTTC.

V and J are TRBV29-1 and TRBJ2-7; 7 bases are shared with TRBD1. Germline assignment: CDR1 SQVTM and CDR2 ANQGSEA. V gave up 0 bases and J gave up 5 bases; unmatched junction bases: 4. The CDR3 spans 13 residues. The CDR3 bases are TGCAGCGTTGAAGATAGAGACAGGGACGAGCAGTACTTC. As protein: CSVEDRDRDEQYF.

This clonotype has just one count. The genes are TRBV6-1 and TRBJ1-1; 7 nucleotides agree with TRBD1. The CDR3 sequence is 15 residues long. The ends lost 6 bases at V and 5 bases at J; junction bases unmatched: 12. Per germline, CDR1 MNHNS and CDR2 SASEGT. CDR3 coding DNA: TGTGCCAGCAGCCACCAGGGGGTGGGTGGGACTGAAGCTTTCTTT. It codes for CASSHQGVGGTEAFF.

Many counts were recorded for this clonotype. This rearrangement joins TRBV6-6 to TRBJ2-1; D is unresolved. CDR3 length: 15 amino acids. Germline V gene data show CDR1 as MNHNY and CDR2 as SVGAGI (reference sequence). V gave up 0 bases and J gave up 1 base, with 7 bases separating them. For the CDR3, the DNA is TGTGCCAGCAGTTACTCAGTAGGGTCCTACAATGAGCAGTTCTTC. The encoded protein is CASSYSVGSYNEQFF.

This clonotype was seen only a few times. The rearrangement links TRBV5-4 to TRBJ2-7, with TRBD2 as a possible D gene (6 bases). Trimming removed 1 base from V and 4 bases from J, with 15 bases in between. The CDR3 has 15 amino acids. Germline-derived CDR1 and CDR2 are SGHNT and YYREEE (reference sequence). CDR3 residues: CASSLSSGSRYEQYF. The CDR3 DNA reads TGTGCCAGCAGCTTGTCTTCCGGGAGCAGGTACGAGCAGTACTTC.

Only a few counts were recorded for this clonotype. The CDR3 spells CASSSSRLAGFSYEQYF. CDR3 nucleotide sequence: TGTGCCAGCAGCTCCTCCCGACTAGCGGGGTTCTCCTACGAGCAGTACTTC. The chain employs TRBV7-9 and TRBJ2-7, with 11 bases identical to TRBD2. The CDR3 length is 17 residues. V gave up 4 bases and J gave up 0 bases; unmatched junction bases: 8. Germline assignment: CDR1 SEHNR and CDR2 FQNEAQ (reference sequence).

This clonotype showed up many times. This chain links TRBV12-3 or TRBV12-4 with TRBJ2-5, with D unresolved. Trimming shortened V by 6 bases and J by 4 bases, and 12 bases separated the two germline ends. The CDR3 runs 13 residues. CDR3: CASSPGSIETQYF. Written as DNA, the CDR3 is TGTGCCAGCAGCCCAGGTTCGATAGAGACCCAGTACTTC.

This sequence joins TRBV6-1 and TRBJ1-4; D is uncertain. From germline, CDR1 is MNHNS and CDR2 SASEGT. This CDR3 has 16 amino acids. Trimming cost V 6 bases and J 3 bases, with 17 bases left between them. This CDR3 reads CASRDREDAPNEKLFF. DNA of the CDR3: TGTGCCAGCAGGGACCGGGAAGACGCTCCTAATGAAAAACTGTTTTTT.

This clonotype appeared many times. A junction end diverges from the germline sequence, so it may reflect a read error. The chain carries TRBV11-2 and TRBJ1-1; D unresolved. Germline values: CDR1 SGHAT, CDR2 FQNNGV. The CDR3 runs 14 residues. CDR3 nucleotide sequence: TGTGCCAGCAGAGTAGATGTCTTGAAGACTGAAGCTTTCTTT. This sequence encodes CASRVDVLKTEAFF. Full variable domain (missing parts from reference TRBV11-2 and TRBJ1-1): EAGVAQSPRYKIIEKRQSVAFWCNPISGHATLYWYQQILGQGPKLLIQFQNNGVVDDSQLPKDRFSAERLKGVDSTLKIQPAKLEDSAVYLCASRVDVLKTEAFFGQGTRLTVV.

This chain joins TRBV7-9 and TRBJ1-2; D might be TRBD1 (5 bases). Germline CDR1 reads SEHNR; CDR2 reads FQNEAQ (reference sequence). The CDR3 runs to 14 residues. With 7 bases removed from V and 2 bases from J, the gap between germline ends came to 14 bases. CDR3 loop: CASTPGQPNYGYTF. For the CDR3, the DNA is TGTGCCAGCACCCCGGGGCAGCCGAACTATGGCTACACCTTC.

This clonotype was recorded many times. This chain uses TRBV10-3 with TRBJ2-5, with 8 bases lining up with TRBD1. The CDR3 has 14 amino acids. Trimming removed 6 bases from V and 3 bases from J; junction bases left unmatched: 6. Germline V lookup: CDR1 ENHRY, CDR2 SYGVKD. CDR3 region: CAIRPSQGEETQYF. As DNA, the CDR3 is TGTGCCATCAGGCCTTCACAGGGGGAAGAGACCCAGTACTTC.

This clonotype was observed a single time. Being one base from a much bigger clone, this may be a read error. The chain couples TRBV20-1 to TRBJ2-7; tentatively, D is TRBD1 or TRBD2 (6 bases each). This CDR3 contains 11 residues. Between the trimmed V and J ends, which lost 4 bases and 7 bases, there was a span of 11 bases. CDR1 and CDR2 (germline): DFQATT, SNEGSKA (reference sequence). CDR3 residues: CSATRGEEQYF. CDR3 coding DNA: TGCAGTGCTACAAGGGGGGAGGAGCAGTACTTC.

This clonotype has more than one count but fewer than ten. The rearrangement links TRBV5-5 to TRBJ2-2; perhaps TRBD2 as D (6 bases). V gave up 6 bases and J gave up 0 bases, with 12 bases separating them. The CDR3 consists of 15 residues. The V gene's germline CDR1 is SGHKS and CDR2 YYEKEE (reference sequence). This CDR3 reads CASTRLATNTGELFF. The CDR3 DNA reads TGTGCCAGCACCAGGCTAGCGACGAACACCGGGGAGCTGTTTTTT.

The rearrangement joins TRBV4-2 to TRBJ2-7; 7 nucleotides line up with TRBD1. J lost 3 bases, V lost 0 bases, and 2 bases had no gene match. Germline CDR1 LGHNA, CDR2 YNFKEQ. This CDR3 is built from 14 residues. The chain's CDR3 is CASSQEAGGYEQYF. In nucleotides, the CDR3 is TGTGCCAGCAGCCAAGAGGCAGGGGGCTACGAGCAGTACTTC.